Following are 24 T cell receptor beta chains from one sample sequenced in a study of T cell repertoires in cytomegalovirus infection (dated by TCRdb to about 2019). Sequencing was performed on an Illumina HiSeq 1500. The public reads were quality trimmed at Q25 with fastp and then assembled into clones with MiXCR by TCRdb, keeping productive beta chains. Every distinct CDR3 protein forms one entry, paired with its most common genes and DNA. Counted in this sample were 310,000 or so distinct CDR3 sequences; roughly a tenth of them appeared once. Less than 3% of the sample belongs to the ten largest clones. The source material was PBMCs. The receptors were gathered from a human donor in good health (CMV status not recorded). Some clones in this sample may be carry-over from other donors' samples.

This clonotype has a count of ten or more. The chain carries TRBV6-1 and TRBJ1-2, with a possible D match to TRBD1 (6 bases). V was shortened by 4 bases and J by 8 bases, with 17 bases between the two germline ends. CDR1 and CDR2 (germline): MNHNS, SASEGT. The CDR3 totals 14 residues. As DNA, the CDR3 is TGTGCCAGCAGTGTGGACAGAAAAATTATGGGCTACACCTTC. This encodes CASSVDRKIMGYTF.

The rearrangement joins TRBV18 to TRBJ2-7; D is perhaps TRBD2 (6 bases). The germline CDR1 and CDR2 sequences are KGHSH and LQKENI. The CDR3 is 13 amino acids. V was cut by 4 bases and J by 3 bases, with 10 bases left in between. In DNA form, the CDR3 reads TGTGCCAGCTCACTCGGGACTCTCTACGAGCAGTACTTC. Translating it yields CASSLGTLYEQYF.

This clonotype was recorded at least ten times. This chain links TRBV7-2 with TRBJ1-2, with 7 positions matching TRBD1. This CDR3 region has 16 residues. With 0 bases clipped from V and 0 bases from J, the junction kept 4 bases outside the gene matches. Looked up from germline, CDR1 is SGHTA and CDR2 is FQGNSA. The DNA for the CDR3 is TGTGCCAGCAGCTTAGCGGAACAGGGGTCTAACTATGGCTACACCTTC. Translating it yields CASSLAEQGSNYGYTF.

The CDR3 region is CASSRGQGLNQPQHF. The CDR3, as DNA: TGTGCCAGCAGTAGGGGACAGGGGCTCAATCAGCCCCAGCATTTT. This chain connects TRBV6-2 or TRBV6-3 to TRBJ1-5; 10 bases map to TRBD1. The CDR3 spans 15 residues. Germline trimming cut 5 bases from V and 3 bases from J; bases unmatched to any gene: 4. Per germline, CDR1 MNHEY and CDR2 SVGEGT.

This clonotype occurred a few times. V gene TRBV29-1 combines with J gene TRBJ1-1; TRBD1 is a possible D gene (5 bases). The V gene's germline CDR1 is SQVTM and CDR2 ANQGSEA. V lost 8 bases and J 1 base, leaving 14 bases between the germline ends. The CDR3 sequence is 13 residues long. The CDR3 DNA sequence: TGCAGCCTCCAAACGGGGCCGAACACTGAAGCTTTCTTT. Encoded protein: CSLQTGPNTEAFF.

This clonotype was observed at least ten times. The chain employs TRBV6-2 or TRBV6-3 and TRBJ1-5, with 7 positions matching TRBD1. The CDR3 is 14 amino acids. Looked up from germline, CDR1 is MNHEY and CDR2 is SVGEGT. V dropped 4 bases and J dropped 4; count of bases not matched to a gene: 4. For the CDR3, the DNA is TGTGCCAGCAGTTTCCGGGACAGAAATCAGCCCCAGCATTTT. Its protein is CASSFRDRNQPQHF.

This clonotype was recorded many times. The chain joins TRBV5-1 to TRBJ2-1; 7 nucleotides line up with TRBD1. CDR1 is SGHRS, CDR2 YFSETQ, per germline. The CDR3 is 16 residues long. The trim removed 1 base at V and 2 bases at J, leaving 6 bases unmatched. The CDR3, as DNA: TGCGCCAGCAGCTTGAGGTCCGGGACAGCCTACAATGAGCAGTTCTTC. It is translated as CASSLRSGTAYNEQFF. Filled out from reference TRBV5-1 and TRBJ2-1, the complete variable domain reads KAGVTQTPRYLIKTRGQQVTLSCSPISGHRSVSWYQQTPGQGLQFLFEYFSETQRNKGNFPGRFSGRQFSNSRSEMNVSTLELGDSALYLCASSLRSGTAYNEQFFGPGTRLTVL.

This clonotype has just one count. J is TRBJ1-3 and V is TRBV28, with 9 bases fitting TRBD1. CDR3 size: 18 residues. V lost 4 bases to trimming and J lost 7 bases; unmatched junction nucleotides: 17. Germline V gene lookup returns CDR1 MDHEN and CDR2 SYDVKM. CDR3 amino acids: CASSSASSTGTGYNTIYF. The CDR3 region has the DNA TGTGCCAGCAGTTCAGCATCGAGCACCGGGACAGGGTACAACACCATATATTTT. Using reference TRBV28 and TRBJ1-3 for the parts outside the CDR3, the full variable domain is DVKVTQSSRYLVKRTGEKVFLECVQDMDHENMFWYRQDPGLGLRLIYFSYDVKMKEKGDIPEGYSVSREKKERFSLILESASTNQTSMYLCASSSASSTGTGYNTIYFGEGSWLTVV.

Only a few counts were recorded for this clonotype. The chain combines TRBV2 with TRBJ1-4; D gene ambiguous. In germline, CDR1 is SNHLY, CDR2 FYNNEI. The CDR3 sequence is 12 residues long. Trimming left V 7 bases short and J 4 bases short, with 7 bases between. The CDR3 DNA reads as TGTGCCAGCACGGCGTATAATGAAAAACTGTTTTTT. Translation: CASTAYNEKLFF.

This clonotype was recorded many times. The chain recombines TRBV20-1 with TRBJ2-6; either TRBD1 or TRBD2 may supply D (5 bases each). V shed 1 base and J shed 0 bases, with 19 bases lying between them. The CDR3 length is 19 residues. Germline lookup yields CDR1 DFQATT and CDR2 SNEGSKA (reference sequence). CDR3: CSARVRGGTRFSGANVLTF. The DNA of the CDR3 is TGCAGTGCTAGAGTGAGGGGTGGCACTAGATTCTCTGGGGCCAACGTCCTGACTTTC.

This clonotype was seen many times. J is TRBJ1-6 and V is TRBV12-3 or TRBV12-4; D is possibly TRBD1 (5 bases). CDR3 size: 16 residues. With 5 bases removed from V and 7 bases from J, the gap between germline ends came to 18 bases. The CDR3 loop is CASSQTPPGRNSPLHF. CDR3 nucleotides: TGTGCCAGCAGTCAAACCCCCCCGGGACGGAATTCACCCCTCCACTTT.

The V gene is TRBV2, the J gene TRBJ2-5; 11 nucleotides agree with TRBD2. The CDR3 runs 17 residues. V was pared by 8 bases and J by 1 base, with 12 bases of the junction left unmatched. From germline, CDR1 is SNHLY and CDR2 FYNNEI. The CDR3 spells CASFWLAGGAGQETQYF. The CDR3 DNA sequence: TGTGCCAGCTTCTGGCTAGCGGGGGGCGCCGGCCAAGAGACCCAGTACTTC.

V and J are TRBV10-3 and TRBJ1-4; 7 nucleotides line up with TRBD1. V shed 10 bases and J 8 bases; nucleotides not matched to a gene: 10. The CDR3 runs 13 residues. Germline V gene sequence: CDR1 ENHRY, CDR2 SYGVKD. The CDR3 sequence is CATMTGTEEKLFF. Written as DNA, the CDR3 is TGTGCCACAATGACAGGGACGGAAGAAAAACTGTTTTTT.

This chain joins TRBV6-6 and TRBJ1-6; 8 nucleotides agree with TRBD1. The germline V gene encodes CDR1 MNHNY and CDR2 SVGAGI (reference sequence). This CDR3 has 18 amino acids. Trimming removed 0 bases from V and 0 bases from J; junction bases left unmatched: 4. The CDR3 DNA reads TGTGCCAGCAGTTACTCGACAGGGGCGAGCTCCTATAATTCACCCCTCCACTTT. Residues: CASSYSTGASSYNSPLHF.

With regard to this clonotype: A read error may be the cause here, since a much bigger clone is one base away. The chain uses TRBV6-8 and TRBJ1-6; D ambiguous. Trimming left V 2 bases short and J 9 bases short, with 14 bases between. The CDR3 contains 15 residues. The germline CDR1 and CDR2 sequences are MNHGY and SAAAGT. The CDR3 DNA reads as TGTGCCAGCAGTTACGCTCGGGGAAGGATTTCACCCCTCCACTTT. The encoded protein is CASSYARGRISPLHF.

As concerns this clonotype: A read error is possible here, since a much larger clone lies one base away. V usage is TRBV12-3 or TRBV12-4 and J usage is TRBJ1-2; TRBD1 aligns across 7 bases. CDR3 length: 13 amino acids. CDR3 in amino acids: CASNPGQLYGCTF. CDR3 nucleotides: TGTGCCAGCAATCCGGGACAGCTTTATGGCTGCACCTTC.

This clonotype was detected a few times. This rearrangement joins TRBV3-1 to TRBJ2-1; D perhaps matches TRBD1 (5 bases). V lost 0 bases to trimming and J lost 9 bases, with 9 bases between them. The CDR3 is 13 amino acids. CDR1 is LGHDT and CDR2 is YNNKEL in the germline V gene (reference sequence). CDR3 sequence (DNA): TGTGCCAGCAGCCAAGATGGGGCTGCTGAGCAGTTCTTC. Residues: CASSQDGAAEQFF.

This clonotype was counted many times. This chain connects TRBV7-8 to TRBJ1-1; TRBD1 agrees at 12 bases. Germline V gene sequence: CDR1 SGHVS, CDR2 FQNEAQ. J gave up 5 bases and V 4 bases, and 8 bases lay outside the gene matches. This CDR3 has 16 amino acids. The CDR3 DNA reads TGTGCCAGCAGCTCGGGACAGGGGGCGGTGGGGACTGAAGCTTTCTTT. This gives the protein CASSSGQGAVGTEAFF.

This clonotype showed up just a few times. The chain's CDR3 is CASSAGPATKGFF. DNA for the CDR3: TGTGCCAGCAGTGCAGGGCCAGCGACGAAGGGTTTCTTT. The V gene is TRBV12-3 or TRBV12-4, the J gene TRBJ1-1; D may be TRBD1 (5 bases). The V and J ends lost 5 bases and 13 bases respectively, with 20 bases between them. The CDR3 extends over 13 amino acids.

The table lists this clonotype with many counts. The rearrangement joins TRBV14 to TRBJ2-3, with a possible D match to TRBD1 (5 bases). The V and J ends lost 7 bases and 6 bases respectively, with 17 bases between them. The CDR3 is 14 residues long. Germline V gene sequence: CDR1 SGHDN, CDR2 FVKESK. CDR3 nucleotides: TGTGCCAGCATCTGGAATGGGGCTTCGGATACGCAGTATTTT. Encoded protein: CASIWNGASDTQYF.

The CDR3, as DNA: TGTGCCAGCTCACCACAGGGCGAAGAGCAGTTCTTC. Encoded protein: CASSPQGEEQFF. V is TRBV18 and J is TRBJ2-1; no clear D. The V end was cut by 1 base, the J end by 10 bases, with 8 bases between. The CDR3 is made up of 12 amino acids. The V gene's germline CDR1 is KGHSH and CDR2 LQKENI.

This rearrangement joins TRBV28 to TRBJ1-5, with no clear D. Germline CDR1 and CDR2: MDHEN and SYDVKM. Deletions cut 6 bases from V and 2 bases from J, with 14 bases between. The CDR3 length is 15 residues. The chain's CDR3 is CASSPGLLGNQPQHF. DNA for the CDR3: TGTGCCAGCAGCCCGGGCCTCCTTGGCAATCAGCCCCAGCATTTT.

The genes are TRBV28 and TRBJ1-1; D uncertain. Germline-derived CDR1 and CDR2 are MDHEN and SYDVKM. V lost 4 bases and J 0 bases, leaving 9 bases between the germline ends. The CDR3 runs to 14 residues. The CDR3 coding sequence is TGTGCCAGCAGTTCCGACGGCCTGAACACTGAAGCTTTCTTT. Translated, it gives CASSSDGLNTEAFF.

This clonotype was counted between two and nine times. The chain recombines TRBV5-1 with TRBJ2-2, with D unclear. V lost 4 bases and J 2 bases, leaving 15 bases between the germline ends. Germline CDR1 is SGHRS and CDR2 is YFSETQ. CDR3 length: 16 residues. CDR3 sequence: CASSTYRELNTGELFF. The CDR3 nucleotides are TGCGCCAGCAGCACCTACAGAGAACTCAACACCGGGGAGCTGTTTTTT.